The clone carrying this T cell receptor beta chain has more than one count but fewer than ten. As yet, its antigen is unknown. Unique molecular identifiers were incorporated during preparation of the TCRbeta library. TCRdb re-analysed the PCR reads in MiXCR, keeping a single row per CDR3 protein. The table records 200,000 to 250,000 distinct CDR3 sequences, roughly a quarter of them present only once. Per the germline V gene, CDR1 is SGHVS and CDR2 is FQNEAQ. After removal of 1 base from V and 4 bases from J, the junction contained 7 bases not matched to a gene. CDR3 size: 16 residues. This specimen belongs to a study of T-cell reconstitution after alpha-beta-depleted transplantation in children. Study-wide points: Reported findings indicate that, about two months after transplant, alpha-beta T cells came from several hundred expanded clones, which were derived from non-depleted graft cells. T-cell numbers and diversity one year post-transplant derived largely from freshly generated T cells.

V gene TRBV7-8 combines with J gene TRBJ2-5; 9 nucleotides line up with TRBD2. The clonotype was recovered from a female patient between 2 and 15 years old who had a stem cell transplant for congenital amegakaryocytic thrombocytopenia, so the T cells may come from the graft donor. The starting material was PBMCs, mostly from graft donor cells, obtained 360 days after TCRalphabeta/CD19-depleted stem cell transplant. The CDR3, as DNA: TGTGCCAGCAGCTTAGACAGCGGGGGGTGGGGAGAGACCCAGTACTTC. It encodes CASSLDSGGWGETQYF.